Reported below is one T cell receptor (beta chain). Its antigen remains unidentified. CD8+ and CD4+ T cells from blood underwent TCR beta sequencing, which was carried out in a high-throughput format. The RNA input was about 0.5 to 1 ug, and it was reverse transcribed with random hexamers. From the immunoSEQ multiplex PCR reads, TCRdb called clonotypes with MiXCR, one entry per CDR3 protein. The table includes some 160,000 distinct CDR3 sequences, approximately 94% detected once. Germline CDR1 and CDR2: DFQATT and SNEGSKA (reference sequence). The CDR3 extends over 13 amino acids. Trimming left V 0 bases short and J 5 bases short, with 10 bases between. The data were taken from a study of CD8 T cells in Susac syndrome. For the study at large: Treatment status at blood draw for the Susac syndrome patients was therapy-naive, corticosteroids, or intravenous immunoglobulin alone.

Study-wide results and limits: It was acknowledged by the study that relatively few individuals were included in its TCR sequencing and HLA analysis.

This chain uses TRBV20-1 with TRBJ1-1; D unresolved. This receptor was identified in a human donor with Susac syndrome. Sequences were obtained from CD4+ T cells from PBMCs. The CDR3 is CSAREGTDTEAFF. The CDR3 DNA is TGCAGTGCTAGAGAGGGTACGGATACTGAAGCTTTCTTT.